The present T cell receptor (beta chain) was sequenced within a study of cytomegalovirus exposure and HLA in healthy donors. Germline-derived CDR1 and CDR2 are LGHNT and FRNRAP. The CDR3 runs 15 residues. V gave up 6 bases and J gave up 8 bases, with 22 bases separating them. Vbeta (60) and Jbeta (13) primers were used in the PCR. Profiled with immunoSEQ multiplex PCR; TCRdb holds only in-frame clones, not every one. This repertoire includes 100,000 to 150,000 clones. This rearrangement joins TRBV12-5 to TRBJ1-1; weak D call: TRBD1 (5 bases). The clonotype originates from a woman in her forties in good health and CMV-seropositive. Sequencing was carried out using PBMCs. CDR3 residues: CASGHGTGSTREAFF. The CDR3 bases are TGTGCTAGTGGCCACGGAACAGGTTCCACGAGAGAAGCTTTCTTT.